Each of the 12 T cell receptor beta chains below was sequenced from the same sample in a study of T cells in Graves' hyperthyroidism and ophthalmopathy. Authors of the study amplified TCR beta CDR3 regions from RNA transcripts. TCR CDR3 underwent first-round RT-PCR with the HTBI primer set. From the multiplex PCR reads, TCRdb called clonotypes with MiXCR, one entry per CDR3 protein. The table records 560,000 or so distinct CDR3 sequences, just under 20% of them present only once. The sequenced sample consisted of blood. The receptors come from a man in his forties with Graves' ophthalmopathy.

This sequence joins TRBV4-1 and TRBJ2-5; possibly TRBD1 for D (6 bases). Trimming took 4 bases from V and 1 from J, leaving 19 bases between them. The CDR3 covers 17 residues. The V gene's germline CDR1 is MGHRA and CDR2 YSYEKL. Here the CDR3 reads CASSPHQRARGQETQYF. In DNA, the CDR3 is TGCGCCAGCAGCCCGCATCAGAGGGCCAGGGGCCAAGAGACCCAGTACTTC.

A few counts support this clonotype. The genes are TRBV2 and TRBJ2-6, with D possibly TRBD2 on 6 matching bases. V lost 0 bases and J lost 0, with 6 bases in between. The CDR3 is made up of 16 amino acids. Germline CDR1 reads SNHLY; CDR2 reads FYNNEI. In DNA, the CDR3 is TGTGCCAGCAGTGAAGCCGGGGGCTCTGGGGCCAACGTCCTGACTTTC. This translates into CASSEAGGSGANVLTF.

CDR3 DNA sequence: TGTGCCAGCAGTCCTAGGGGGGCCAGCTATGGCTACACCTTC. Translating it yields CASSPRGASYGYTF. V is TRBV12-3 or TRBV12-4 and J is TRBJ1-2; a weak D match, TRBD1 (6 bases). This CDR3 is 14 amino acids long. V was cut by 5 bases and J by 4 bases, with 14 bases left in between.

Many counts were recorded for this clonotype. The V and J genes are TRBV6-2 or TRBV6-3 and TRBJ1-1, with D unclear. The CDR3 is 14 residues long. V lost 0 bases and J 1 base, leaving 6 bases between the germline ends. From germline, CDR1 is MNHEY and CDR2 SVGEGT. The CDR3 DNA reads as TGTGCCAGCAGTTACTCAAACGGGAACACTGAAGCTTTCTTT. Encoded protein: CASSYSNGNTEAFF.

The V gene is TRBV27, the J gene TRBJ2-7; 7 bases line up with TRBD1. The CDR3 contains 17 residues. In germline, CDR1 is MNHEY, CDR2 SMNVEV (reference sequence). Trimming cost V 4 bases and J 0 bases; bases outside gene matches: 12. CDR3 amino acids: CASSSIEGATLSYEQYF. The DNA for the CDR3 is TGTGCCAGCAGTTCGATCGAGGGGGCGACCCTCTCCTACGAGCAGTACTTC.

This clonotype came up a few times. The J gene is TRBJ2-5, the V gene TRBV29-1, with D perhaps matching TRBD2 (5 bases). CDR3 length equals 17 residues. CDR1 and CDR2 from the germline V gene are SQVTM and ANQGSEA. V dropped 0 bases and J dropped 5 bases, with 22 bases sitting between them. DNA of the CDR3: TGCAGCGTTGAAGATCGAGGGCGTGGCGGCCGGGCGGAGACCCAGTACTTC. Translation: CSVEDRGRGGRAETQYF.

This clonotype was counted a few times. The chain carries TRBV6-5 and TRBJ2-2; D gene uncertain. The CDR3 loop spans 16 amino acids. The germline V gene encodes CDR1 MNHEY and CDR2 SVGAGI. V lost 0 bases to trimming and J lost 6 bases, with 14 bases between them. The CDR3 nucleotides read TGTGCCAGCAGTTACTCTCGGACCTTGGCCCCCGGGGAGCTGTTTTTT. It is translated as CASSYSRTLAPGELFF.

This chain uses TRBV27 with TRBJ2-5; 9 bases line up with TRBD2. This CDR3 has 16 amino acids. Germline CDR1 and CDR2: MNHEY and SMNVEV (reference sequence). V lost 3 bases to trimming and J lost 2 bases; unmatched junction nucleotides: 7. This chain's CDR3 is CASSLGALAGQETQYF. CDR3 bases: TGTGCCAGCAGTTTGGGGGCTCTAGCGGGGCAAGAGACCCAGTACTTC.

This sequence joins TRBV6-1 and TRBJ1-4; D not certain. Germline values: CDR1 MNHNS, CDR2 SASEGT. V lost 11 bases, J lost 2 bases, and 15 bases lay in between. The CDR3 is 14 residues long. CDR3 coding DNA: TGTGCCGCCTTCTCGACAAGCACTAATGAAAAACTGTTTTTT. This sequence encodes CAAFSTSTNEKLFF.

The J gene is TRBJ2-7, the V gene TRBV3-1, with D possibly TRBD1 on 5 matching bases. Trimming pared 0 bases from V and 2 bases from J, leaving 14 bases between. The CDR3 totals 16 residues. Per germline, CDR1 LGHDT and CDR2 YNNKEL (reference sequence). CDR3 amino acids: CASSQEGQDDPYEQYF. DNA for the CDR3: TGTGCCAGCAGCCAAGAGGGGCAAGACGACCCCTACGAGCAGTACTTC.

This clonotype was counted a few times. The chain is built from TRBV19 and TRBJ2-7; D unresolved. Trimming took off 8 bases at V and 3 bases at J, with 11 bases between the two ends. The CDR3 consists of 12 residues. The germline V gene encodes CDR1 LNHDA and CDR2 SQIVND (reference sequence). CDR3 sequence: CASGSGLYEQYF. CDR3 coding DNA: TGTGCCAGTGGGTCGGGCCTCTACGAGCAGTACTTC.

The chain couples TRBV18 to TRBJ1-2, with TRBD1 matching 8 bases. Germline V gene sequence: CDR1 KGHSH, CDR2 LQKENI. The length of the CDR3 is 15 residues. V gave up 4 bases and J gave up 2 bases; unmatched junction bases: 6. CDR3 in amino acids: CASSRDRMSNYGYTF. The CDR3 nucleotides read TGTGCCAGCTCACGGGACAGGATGTCCAACTATGGCTACACCTTC. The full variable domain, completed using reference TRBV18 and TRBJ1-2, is NAGVMQNPRHLVRRRGQEARLRCSPMKGHSHVYWYRQLPEEGLKFMVYLQKENIIDESGMPKERFSAEFPKEGPSILRIQQVVRGDSAAYFCASSRDRMSNYGYTFGSGTRLTVV.